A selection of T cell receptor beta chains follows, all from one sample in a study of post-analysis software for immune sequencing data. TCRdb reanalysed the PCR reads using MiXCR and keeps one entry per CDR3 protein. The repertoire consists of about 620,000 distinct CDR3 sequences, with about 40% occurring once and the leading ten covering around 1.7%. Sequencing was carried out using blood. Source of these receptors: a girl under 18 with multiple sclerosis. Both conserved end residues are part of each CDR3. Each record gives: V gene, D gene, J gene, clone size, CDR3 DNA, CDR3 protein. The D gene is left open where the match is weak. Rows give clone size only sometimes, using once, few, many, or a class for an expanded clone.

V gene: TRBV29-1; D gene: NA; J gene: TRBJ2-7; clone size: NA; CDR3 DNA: TGCAGCGGATTTGGACTTTTCCCTAGCTCCTACAATGAGCAGTACTTC; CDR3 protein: CSGFGLFPSSYNEQYF
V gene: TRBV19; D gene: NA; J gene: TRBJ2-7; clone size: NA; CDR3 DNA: TGTGCCACCTACGGGGGTGAACCCTCCTACGAGCAGTACTTC; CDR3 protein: CATYGGEPSYEQYF
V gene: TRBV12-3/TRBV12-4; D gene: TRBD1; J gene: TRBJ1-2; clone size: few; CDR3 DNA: TGTGCCAGCAGTTCAGGACAGGGAACCCTAAACTATGGCTACACCTTC; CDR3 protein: CASSSGQGTLNYGYTF
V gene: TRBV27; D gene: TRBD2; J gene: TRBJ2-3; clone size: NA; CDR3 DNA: TGTGCCAGCAAAATCCGGACTAGCGGGAGCGCAGATACGCAGTATTTT; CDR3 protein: CASKIRTSGSADTQYF
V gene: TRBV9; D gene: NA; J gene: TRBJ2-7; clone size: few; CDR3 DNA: TGTGCCAGCAGCGCCACAGGTGGGATTTTGAGTGAGCAGTACTTC; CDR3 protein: CASSATGGILSEQYF
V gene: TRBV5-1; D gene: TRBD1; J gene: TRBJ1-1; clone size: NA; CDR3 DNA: TGCGCCAGTAAGAAGGGGGACAGTGAAGCTTTCTTT; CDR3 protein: CASKKGDSEAFF
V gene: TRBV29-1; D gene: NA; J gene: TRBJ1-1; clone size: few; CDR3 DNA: TGCAGCGTTCCAGGTCGAGATACTGAAGCTTTCTTT; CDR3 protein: CSVPGRDTEAFF
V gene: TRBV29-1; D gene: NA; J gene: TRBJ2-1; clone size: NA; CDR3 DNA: TGCAGCGTTGCGCTCTACAATGAGCAGTTCTTC; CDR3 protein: CSVALYNEQFF
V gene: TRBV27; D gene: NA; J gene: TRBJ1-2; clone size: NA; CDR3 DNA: TGTGCCAGGGACAGCTATGGCTACACCTTC; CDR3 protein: CARDSYGYTF
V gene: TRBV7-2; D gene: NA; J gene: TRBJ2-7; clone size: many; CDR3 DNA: TGTGCCAGCAGCCGGCTGGGAGAGCAGTACTTC; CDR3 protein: CASSRLGEQYF
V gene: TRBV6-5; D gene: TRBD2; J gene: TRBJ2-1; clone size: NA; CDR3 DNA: TGTGCCAGCAGTAACCCCGGGACTAGCGGAAGGAATGAGCAGTTCTTC; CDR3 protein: CASSNPGTSGRNEQFF
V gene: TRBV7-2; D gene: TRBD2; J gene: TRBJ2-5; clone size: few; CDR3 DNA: TGTGCCAGCGGGCTAGCGGCCCGGAGAGAGACCCAGTACTTC; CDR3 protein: CASGLAARRETQYF
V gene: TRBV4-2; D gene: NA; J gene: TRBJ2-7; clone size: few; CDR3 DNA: TGTGCCAGCAGCCAAGAGTCCCGAAAAGCCTACGAGCAGTACTTC; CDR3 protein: CASSQESRKAYEQYF
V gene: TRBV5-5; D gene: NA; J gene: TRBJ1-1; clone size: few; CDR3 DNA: TGTGCCAGCAGCTTGATGTGGACTGAAGCTTTCTTT; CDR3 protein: CASSLMWTEAFF
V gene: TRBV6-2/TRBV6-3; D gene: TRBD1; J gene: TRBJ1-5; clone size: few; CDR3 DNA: TGTGCTAGCAGTCCCCGGGGGACAGCTTCTAGCAATCAGCCCCAGCATTTT; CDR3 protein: CASSPRGTASSNQPQHF
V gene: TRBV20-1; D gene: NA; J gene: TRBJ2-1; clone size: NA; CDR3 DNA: TGCAGTGCTAGAGATCTTCTTAGGACCAACAATGAGCAGTTCTTC; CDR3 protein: CSARDLLRTNNEQFF
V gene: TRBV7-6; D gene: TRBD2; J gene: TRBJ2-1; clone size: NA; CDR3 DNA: TGTGCCAGCAGCCCTTGGCTAGCGGGAGGGGAGTACAATGAGCAGTTCTTC; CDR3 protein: CASSPWLAGGEYNEQFF
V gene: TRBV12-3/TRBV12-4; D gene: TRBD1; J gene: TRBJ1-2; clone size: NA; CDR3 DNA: TGTGCCAGCAGTTCGACGGGACAGTCCTATGGCTACACCTTC; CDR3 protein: CASSSTGQSYGYTF
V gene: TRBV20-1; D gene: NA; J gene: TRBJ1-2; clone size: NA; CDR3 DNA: TGCAGTGCCCCACGGGGGGTAGGGGGCTACACCTTC; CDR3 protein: CSAPRGVGGYTF
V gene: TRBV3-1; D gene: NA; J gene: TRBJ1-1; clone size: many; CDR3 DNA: TGTGCCAGCAGCCAAACAGGGAACACTGAAGCTTTCTTT; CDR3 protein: CASSQTGNTEAFF
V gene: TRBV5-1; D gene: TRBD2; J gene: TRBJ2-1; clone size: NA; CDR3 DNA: TGCGCCAGCAGCTTGAGGCTAGCGGGAGGGTTCCACAATGAGCAGTTCTTC; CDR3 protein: CASSLRLAGGFHNEQFF
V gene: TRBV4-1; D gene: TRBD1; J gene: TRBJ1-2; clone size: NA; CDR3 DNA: TGCGCCAGCAGCCAAGGGGCGGGGACAGCTAATGACTATGGCTACACCTTC; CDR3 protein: CASSQGAGTANDYGYTF
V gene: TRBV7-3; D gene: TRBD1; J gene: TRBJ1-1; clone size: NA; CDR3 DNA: TGTGCCAGCAGCTTAAATAATCCCGGGACAGGCACTGAAGCTTTCTTT; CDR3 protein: CASSLNNPGTGTEAFF
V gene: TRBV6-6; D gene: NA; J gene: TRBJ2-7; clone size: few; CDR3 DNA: TGTGCCAGCAGTTCGGGACTTTCGAGCTCCTACGAGCAGTACTTC; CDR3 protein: CASSSGLSSSYEQYF
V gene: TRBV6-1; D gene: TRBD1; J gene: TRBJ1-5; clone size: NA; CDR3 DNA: TGTGCCAGCAGTGTAGAACAGGGGAATCAGCCCCAGCATTTT; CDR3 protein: CASSVEQGNQPQHF
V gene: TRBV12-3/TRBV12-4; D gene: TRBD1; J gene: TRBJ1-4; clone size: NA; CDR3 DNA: TGTGCCAGCAGCCCCCAATATACAGGGGTTAATGAAAAACTGTTTTTT; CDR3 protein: CASSPQYTGVNEKLFF
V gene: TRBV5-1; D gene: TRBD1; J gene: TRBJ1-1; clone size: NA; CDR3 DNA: TGCGCCAGCAGCATCGGGACAGGGGTGATGAACACTGAAGCTTTCTTT; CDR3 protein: CASSIGTGVMNTEAFF
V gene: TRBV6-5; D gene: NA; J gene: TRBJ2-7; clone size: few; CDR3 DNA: TGTGCCAGCACCCAGGGCCAGCGAGAATCCTACGAGCAGTACTTC; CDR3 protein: CASTQGQRESYEQYF
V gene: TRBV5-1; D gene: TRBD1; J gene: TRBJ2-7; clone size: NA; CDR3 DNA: TGCGCCAGCAGCTTGGCGCCGGACAGGTCCTACGAGCAGTACTTC; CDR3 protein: CASSLAPDRSYEQYF
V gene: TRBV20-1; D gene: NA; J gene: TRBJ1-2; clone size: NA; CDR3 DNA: TGCAGTGCTAGTCCGGGGAGGGACTATGGCTACACCTTC; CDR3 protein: CSASPGRDYGYTF
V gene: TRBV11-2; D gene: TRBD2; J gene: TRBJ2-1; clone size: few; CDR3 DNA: TGTGCCAGCAGCTTCCCCGTTACAGCGGGGGGCCCGAGCTCCTACAATGAGCAGTTCTTC; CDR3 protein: CASSFPVTAGGPSSYNEQFF
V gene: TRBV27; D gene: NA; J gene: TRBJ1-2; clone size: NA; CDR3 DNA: TGTGCCAGCAGGCCCGAGGGGCTACAGGTTTACTATGGCTACACCTTC; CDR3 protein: CASRPEGLQVYYGYTF
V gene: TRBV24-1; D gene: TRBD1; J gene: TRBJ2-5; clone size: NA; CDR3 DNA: TGTGCCACCAGTGCCCCGACAGGGCTCAATCAAGAGACCCAGTACTTC; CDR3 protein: CATSAPTGLNQETQYF
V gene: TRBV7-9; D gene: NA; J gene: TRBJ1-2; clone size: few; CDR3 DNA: TGTGCCAGCAGCATTCAGGGGAGGCTGAGTGGCTACACCTTC; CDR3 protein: CASSIQGRLSGYTF
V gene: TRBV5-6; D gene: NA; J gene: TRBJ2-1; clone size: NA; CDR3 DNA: TGTGCCGGCAGCTCATTTTTTTACGATGAGCAGTTCTTC; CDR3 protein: CAGSSFFYDEQFF
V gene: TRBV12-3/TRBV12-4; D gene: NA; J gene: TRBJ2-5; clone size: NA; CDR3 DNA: TGTGCCAGCAGTATTTCCCCAACTCGTTCCCAGTACTTC; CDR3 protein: CASSISPTRSQYF
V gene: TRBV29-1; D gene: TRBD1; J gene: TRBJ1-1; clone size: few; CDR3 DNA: TGCACCGCAAGGGACAGGGGGTTAGAAGGGACTGAAGCTTTCTTT; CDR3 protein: CTARDRGLEGTEAFF
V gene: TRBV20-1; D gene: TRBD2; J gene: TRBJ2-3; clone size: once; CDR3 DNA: TGCAGTGCTACCCGGACTAGCGGGGGGGCTCTGGTCCGTGCGGATACGCAGTATTTT; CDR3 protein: CSATRTSGGALVRADTQYF
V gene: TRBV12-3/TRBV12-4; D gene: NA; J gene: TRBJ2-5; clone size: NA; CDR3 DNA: TGTGCCAGCAGCTCCTTGGGACAACAAGAGACCCAGTACTTC; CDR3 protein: CASSSLGQQETQYF
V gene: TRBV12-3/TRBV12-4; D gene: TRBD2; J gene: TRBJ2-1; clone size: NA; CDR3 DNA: TGTGCCAGCAGTGGAGGGACTAGCGGGAGATACCATGAGCAGTTCTTC; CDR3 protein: CASSGGTSGRYHEQFF
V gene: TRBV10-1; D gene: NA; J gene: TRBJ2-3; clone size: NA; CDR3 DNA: TGCGCCAGCACTGGACAGACCACAGATACGCAGTATTTT; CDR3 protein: CASTGQTTDTQYF
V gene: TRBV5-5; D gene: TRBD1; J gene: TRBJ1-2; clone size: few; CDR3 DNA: TGTGCCAGCAGCGCCGGGACAGGGTGGTATGGCTACACCTTC; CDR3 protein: CASSAGTGWYGYTF
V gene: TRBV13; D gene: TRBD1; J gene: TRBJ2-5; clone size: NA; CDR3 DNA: TGTGCCAGCAGCACCGCCGGGACAGGGAAAGAGACCCAGTACTTC; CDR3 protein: CASSTAGTGKETQYF
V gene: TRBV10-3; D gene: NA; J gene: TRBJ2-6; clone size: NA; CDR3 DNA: TGTGCCATCAAGGGGGCCAACGTCCTGACTTTC; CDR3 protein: CAIKGANVLTF
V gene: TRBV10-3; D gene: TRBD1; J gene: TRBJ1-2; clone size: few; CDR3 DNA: TGTGCCATCAGTGGGACAGGAACTGGCTACACCTTC; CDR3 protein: CAISGTGTGYTF
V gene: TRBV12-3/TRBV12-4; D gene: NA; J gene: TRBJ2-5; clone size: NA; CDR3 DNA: TGTGCCAGCACCGGGTTACGTGGGACTGGGGACAGCCTCGCGGAGACCCAGTACTTC; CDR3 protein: CASTGLRGTGDSLAETQYF
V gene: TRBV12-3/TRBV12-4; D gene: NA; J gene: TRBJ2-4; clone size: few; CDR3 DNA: TGTGCCAGCAGTCCTCGGACGGTTATAGCCAAAAACATTCAGTACTTC; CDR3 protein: CASSPRTVIAKNIQYF
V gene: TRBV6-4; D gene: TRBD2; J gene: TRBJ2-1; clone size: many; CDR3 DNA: TGTGCCAGCTCTAAGAGCGGGGGGACGAATGAGCAGTTCTTC; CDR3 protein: CASSKSGGTNEQFF
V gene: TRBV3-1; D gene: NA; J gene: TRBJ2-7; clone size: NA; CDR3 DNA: TGTGCCAGCAGCCCCCGGGACGCCACTTCCTACGAGCAGTACTTC; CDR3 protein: CASSPRDATSYEQYF
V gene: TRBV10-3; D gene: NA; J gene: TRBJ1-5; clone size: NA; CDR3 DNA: TGTGCCATCAGGTCACAGGAAAATCAGCCCCAGCATTTT; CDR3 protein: CAIRSQENQPQHF
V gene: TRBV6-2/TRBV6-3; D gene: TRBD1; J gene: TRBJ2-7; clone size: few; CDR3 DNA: TGTGCCAGCAGTTACTCCTCGGACAGGGGCGACTACGAGCAGTACTTC; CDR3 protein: CASSYSSDRGDYEQYF
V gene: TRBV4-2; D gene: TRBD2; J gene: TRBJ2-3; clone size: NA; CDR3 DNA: TGTGCCAGCAGCCAGGGACTAGCGGGAGCCACGGATACGCAGTATTTT; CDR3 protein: CASSQGLAGATDTQYF
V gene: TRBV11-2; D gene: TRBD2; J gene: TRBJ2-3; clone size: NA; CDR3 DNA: TGTGCCAGCAGCTTTAGGCCTAGCGGGATTGGGGATACGCAGTATTTT; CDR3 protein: CASSFRPSGIGDTQYF